The 18 T cell receptor beta chains below come from one sample, sequenced in a study of T cell repertoires in cytomegalovirus infection. Antigens for these TCRs are unknown. TCRdb re-derived calls from the reads in MiXCR, one entry per CDR3 protein. The sample records 300,000 to 400,000 distinct CDR3 sequences, just under 30% being singletons. Specimen: cultured PBMCs, collected from culture after CMV antigen stimulation. The receptor source for this set is a human donor in good health (CMV status not recorded). Some clones in this sample may be carry-over from other donors' samples.

A single count supports this clonotype. The chain carries TRBV7-9 and TRBJ2-1, with D perhaps matching TRBD2 (6 bases). Germline CDR1 is SEHNR and CDR2 is FQNEAQ (reference sequence). The CDR3 contains 15 residues. Trimming removed 1 base from V and 7 bases from J, with 14 bases in between. The CDR3 loop is CASSLEGGGINEQFF. The DNA of the CDR3 is TGTGCCAGCAGCTTAGAAGGTGGGGGGATTAATGAGCAGTTCTTC.

V usage is TRBV11-2 and J usage is TRBJ1-1; D possibly corresponds to TRBD1 (5 bases). V was trimmed by 5 bases and J by 5 bases, leaving 15 bases between them. This CDR3 is built from 14 residues. CDR1 and CDR2 from the germline V gene are SGHAT and FQNNGV. Written as DNA, the CDR3 is TGTGCCAGCAGCGAGAGGGGCCCCGGGACTGAAGCTTTCTTT. This codes for CASSERGPGTEAFF. Combining the CDR3 with reference TRBV11-2 and TRBJ1-1 gives the whole variable domain EAGVAQSPRYKIIEKRQSVAFWCNPISGHATLYWYQQILGQGPKLLIQFQNNGVVDDSQLPKDRFSAERLKGVDSTLKIQPAKLEDSAVYLCASSERGPGTEAFFGQGTRLTVV.

The chain recombines TRBV28 with TRBJ2-1, with unresolved D. CDR1 is MDHEN and CDR2 is SYDVKM in the germline V gene. The CDR3 extends over 15 amino acids. Trimming shortened V by 7 bases and J by 8 bases, and 21 bases separated the two germline ends. CDR3 coding DNA: TGTGCCAGCATGGATGGCCTAGGGCCTCAATATGAGCAGTTCTTC. Protein: CASMDGLGPQYEQFF.

V is TRBV7-8 and J is TRBJ2-7; 7 nucleotides match TRBD2. V dropped 3 bases and J dropped 1; count of bases not matched to a gene: 6. The germline V gene has CDR1 SGHVS and CDR2 FQNEAQ. The CDR3 covers 15 residues. The CDR3 spells CASSFSGRASYEQYF. The CDR3, as DNA: TGTGCCAGCAGCTTTAGCGGGCGAGCGTCCTACGAGCAGTACTTC. The full variable domain, with the rest looked up from reference TRBV7-8 and TRBJ2-7, is GAGVSQSPRYKVAKRGQDVALRCDPISGHVSLFWYQQALGQGPEFLTYFQNEAQLDKSGLPSDRFFAERPEGSVSTLKIQRTQQEDSAVYLCASSFSGRASYEQYFGPGTRLTVT.

This clonotype was counted between two and nine times. V usage is TRBV10-3 and J usage is TRBJ1-4; 9 nucleotides line up with TRBD1. The J segment lost 5 bases and the V segment lost 6 bases, leaving 4 bases of the junction unmatched. This CDR3 spans 14 amino acids. The V gene's germline CDR1 is ENHRY and CDR2 SYGVKD. In nucleotides, the CDR3 is TGTGCCATCAGGGGGACAGGGACGAATGAAAAACTGTTTTTT. This gives the protein CAIRGTGTNEKLFF.

This clonotype was observed at least ten times. The V call is TRBV7-6, the J call TRBJ1-2, with D unresolved. Germline V gives CDR1 SGHVS, CDR2 FNYEAQ. The CDR3 totals 14 residues. Trimming stripped 8 bases from V and 4 bases from J, with 17 bases between. In DNA form, the CDR3 reads TGTGCCAGCCCGTTATCCAGGCACCGCTATGGCTACACCTTC. The encoded protein is CASPLSRHRYGYTF.

For this clonotype: The junction departs from germline at one end; a sequencing error may be responsible. V and J are TRBV7-2 and TRBJ2-4; tentative D call: TRBD1 (6 bases). This CDR3 comprises 13 residues. Per the germline V gene, CDR1 is SGHTA and CDR2 is FQGNSA. CDR3 protein: CASSPVGDKTSNF. DNA for the CDR3: TGTGCCAGCAGCCCCGTAGGGGACAAAACATCCAACTTC.

A few counts support this clonotype. CDR3 amino acids: CASSPTGTTRTDTQYF. The CDR3 DNA is TGTGCCAGCTCACCTACCGGGACCACACGCACAGATACGCAGTATTTT. J is TRBJ2-3 and V is TRBV18, with D possibly called TRBD1 or TRBD2 (5 bases each). The ends were cut back, 3 bases at V and 1 base at J, with 14 bases in the middle. CDR1 is KGHSH, CDR2 LQKENI, per germline. The CDR3 consists of 16 residues.

This rearrangement joins TRBV4-1 to TRBJ1-1; D unclear. The CDR3 has 19 residues. Germline assignment: CDR1 MGHRA and CDR2 YSYEKL. V was trimmed by 0 bases and J by 3 bases, leaving 23 bases between them. CDR3 amino acids: CASSQDLNGPTRRDTEAFF. The CDR3 region has the DNA TGCGCCAGCAGCCAAGATTTAAATGGCCCAACAAGACGAGACACTGAAGCTTTCTTT.

V and J are TRBV19 and TRBJ1-2, with D uncertain. This CDR3 spans 15 amino acids. In germline, CDR1 is LNHDA, CDR2 SQIVND (reference sequence). V lost 6 bases, J lost 0 bases, and 14 bases lay in between. In DNA form, the CDR3 reads TGTGCCAGTAGCTTTGACTTGCTAGCTAACTATGGCTACACCTTC. Residues: CASSFDLLANYGYTF.

The chain combines TRBV7-6 with TRBJ1-1; D unresolved. Between the trimmed V and J ends, which lost 5 bases and 1 base, there was a span of 8 bases. Germline CDR1 reads SGHVS; CDR2 reads FNYEAQ. This CDR3 comprises 13 residues. CDR3 sequence (DNA): TGTGCCAGCAGCAAAAAAGGGAACACTGAAGCTTTCTTT. It specifies CASSKKGNTEAFF. The entire variable domain, with the rest obtained from reference TRBV7-6 and TRBJ1-1, is as follows: GAGVSQSPRYKVTKRGQDVALRCDPISGHVSLYWYRQALGQGPEFLTYFNYEAQQDKSGLPNDRFSAERPEGSISTLTIQRTEQRDSAMYRCASSKKGNTEAFFGQGTRLTVV.

V and J are TRBV10-2 and TRBJ2-5, with TRBD2 identical over 8 bases. In germline, CDR1 is WSHSY, CDR2 SAAADI. The CDR3 is 14 amino acids. V was pared by 3 bases and J by 7 bases, with 7 bases of the junction left unmatched. The chain's CDR3 is CASSDPSGHGTQYF. The CDR3 DNA reads TGCGCCAGCAGTGACCCTAGCGGGCACGGGACCCAGTACTTC.

The V call is TRBV20-1, the J call TRBJ2-3; 9 nucleotides match TRBD2. CDR3 length: 14 residues. J lost 2 bases, V lost 6 bases, and 6 bases had no gene match. CDR1 and CDR2 (germline): DFQATT, SNEGSKA (reference sequence). CDR3 loop: CSARSGSYTDTQYF. The DNA of the CDR3 is TGCAGTGCCCGTAGCGGGAGCTACACAGATACGCAGTATTTT.

This clonotype was detected only a few times. The V gene is TRBV5-4, the J gene TRBJ2-1; a weak D match, TRBD1 (7 bases). Germline values: CDR1 SGHNT, CDR2 YYREEE (reference sequence). The ends were cut back, 4 bases at V and 0 bases at J, with 14 bases in the middle. The CDR3 extends over 16 amino acids. This CDR3 reads CASSAGTAASYNEQFF. The CDR3 bases are TGTGCCAGCAGCGCGGGGACAGCCGCCTCCTACAATGAGCAGTTCTTC.

In this sample, this clonotype turned up a few times. The V and J genes are TRBV5-6 and TRBJ2-7, with D uncertain. This CDR3 region has 13 residues. The V gene's germline CDR1 is SGHDT and CDR2 YYEEEE. V lost 0 bases, J lost 0 bases, and 4 bases lay in between. Here the CDR3 DNA reads TGTGCCAGCAGCTTGGATATCTCCTACGAGCAGTACTTC. Protein sequence: CASSLDISYEQYF.

J is TRBJ1-1 and V is TRBV2, with a possible D match to TRBD1 (5 bases). The CDR3 runs 16 residues. Trimming removed 6 bases from V and 3 bases from J, with 20 bases in between. CDR1 and CDR2 from the germline V gene are SNHLY and FYNNEI. As DNA, the CDR3 is TGTGCCAGCAGCAACTTACGGGGGATTGGGGACACTGAAGCTTTCTTT. Protein: CASSNLRGIGDTEAFF.

Here the CDR3 DNA reads TGTGCCAGCAGCTTAACCGCCCAGGACAATGAGCAGTTCTTC. This encodes CASSLTAQDNEQFF. This chain connects TRBV7-3 to TRBJ2-1; D not resolved. The V gene's germline CDR1 is SGHTA and CDR2 FQGTGA. V lost 0 bases, J lost 5 bases, and 8 bases lay in between. The CDR3 sequence is 14 residues long. Combining the CDR3 with reference TRBV7-3 and TRBJ2-1 gives the whole variable domain GAGVSQTPSNKVTEKGKYVELRCDPISGHTALYWYRQSLGQGPEFLIYFQGTGAADDSGLPNDRFFAVRPEGSVSTLKIQRTERGDSAVYLCASSLTAQDNEQFFGPGTRLTVL.

The chain recombines TRBV12-3 or TRBV12-4 with TRBJ1-1; TRBD1 matches 9 bases. J lost 6 bases, V lost 1 base, and 3 bases had no gene match. This CDR3 has 14 residues. CDR3 nucleotide sequence: TGTGCCAGCAGTTTAGGACAGGGGGGGGCTGAAGCTTTCTTT. Protein sequence: CASSLGQGGAEAFF.